Following are 10 T cell receptor beta chains from one sample sequenced in a study of cytomegalovirus exposure and HLA in healthy donors. Using immunoSEQ multiplex PCR, the repertoire was profiled, and TCRdb retains in-frame clones only, with some absent. Altogether some 130,000 clones are present, about nine tenths being singletons, with the ten largest covering roughly 1.4%. Source material: PBMCs. These receptors were obtained from a man aged 25-40 years in good health and CMV-seronegative.

CDR3 bases: TGTGCCAGCAGCTTAGAGAGGGGAGGGATAGGGTTGTCCGAGCAGTACTTC. Translated, it gives CASSLERGGIGLSEQYF. V usage is TRBV7-2 and J usage is TRBJ2-7, with TRBD2 matching 7 bases. V shed 1 base and J 6 bases; nucleotides not matched to a gene: 15. CDR3 size: 17 residues. Germline V gene sequence: CDR1 SGHTA, CDR2 FQGNSA.

The sample holds one count of this clone. V and J are TRBV6-5 and TRBJ2-3; 7 bases are a match to TRBD1. CDR1 is MNHEY and CDR2 is SVGAGI in the germline V gene. V trimming: 6 bases; J trimming: 3 bases; junction bases outside the gene matches: 9. The CDR3 contains 15 residues. CDR3 nucleotide sequence: TGTGCCAGCAGCCCCGGTAACAGGGGTACAGATACGCAGTATTTT. This translates into CASSPGNRGTDTQYF.

This chain joins TRBV21-1 and TRBJ1-2. TRBV21-1 is marked as a pseudogene. The CDR3 length is 13 residues. The CDR3 DNA is TGTGCCAGCAGCAAAGAGGCACCGGGGGGCTACACCTTC. Protein product: CASSKEAPGGYTF.

The chain couples TRBV29-1 to TRBJ1-4, with a possible D match to TRBD1 (6 bases). The germline CDR1 and CDR2 sequences are SQVTM and ANQGSEA. With 8 bases removed from V and 4 bases from J, the gap between germline ends came to 14 bases. This CDR3 spans 13 amino acids. In nucleotides, the CDR3 is TGCAGCTCCCAGGACAGCCTTAATGAAAAACTGTTTTTT. As protein: CSSQDSLNEKLFF.

In this sample, this clone turned up once. The chain has TRBV6-5 and TRBJ2-5, with D possibly matching TRBD2 (5 bases). The CDR3 loop spans 13 amino acids. Trimming removed 10 bases from V and 5 bases from J, with 17 bases in between. Germline CDR1 reads MNHEY; CDR2 reads SVGAGI. Written as DNA, the CDR3 is TGTGCCACCCGAGAGGGTTCGAAGGAGACCCAGTACTTC. Amino acid sequence: CATREGSKETQYF.

The CDR3, as DNA: TGCGCCAGCAGCTTGGTCGAGGCGTTAAATGAGCAGTTCTTC. Residues: CASSLVEALNEQFF. The genes are TRBV5-1 and TRBJ2-1, with no clear D. The germline gives CDR1 SGHRS, CDR2 YFSETQ. The ends were cut back, 0 bases at V and 7 bases at J, with 11 bases in the middle. The length of the CDR3 is 14 residues.

CDR3 residues: CASSPSGRVYEQYF. CDR3 sequence (DNA): TGTGCCAGCAGCCCGAGCGGGAGGGTCTACGAGCAGTACTTC. This chain connects TRBV5-4 to TRBJ2-7; TRBD2 matches 10 bases. The V and J ends lost 4 bases and 3 bases, in that order; junction bases with no gene match: 4. There are 14 residues in the CDR3. CDR1 and CDR2 (germline): SGHNT, YYREEE (reference sequence).

V and J are TRBV29-1 and TRBJ1-3, with TRBD1 identical over 8 bases. V shed 7 bases and J 0 bases; nucleotides not matched to a gene: 2. The CDR3 length is 13 residues. Germline CDR1 and CDR2: SQVTM and ANQGSEA. CDR3 in amino acids: CSGQGHSGNTIYF. CDR3 coding DNA: TGCAGCGGACAGGGGCACTCTGGAAACACCATATATTTT.

The rearrangement uses TRBV2 and TRBJ2-7; 8 bases agree with TRBD1. Trimming removed 5 bases from V and 5 bases from J; junction bases left unmatched: 8. Germline V CDR1 and CDR2: SNHLY, FYNNEI. This CDR3 is built from 14 residues. Here the CDR3 reads CASSWTGTRDEQYF. The CDR3 DNA follows: TGTGCCAGCAGTTGGACAGGGACGAGGGACGAGCAGTACTTC.

The chain links TRBV9 to TRBJ2-1; a possible D gene is TRBD1 (6 bases). The CDR3 length is 15 residues. V was cut by 4 bases and J by 0 bases, with 11 bases left in between. Germline CDR1 reads SGDLS; CDR2 reads YYNGEE. Written as DNA, the CDR3 is TGTGCCAGCAGCACGGGACAAAGCTCCTACAATGAGCAGTTCTTC. This gives the protein CASSTGQSSYNEQFF.